This T cell receptor beta chain was recovered during a study of T-cell memory formation after mild COVID-19. This clonotype was counted between two and nine times. Via MiXCR, TCRdb re-called the 5' RACE reads, giving one row per CDR3 protein. Of over 350,000 distinct CDR3 sequences listed, 20% to 25% are singletons. The sequencing input was PBMCs or a T cell subset sorted from them (not recorded which). This receptor was obtained from an adult woman who had mild COVID-19 (a few samples of this study predate the infection). Cell type and time point are not known.

CDR3 residues: CASSVTANTEAFF. The DNA of the CDR3 is TGTGCCAGCTCAGTGACAGCTAACACTGAAGCTTTCTTT. The genes are TRBV18 and TRBJ1-1; D perhaps matches TRBD1 (5 bases). Between the trimmed V and J ends, which lost 5 bases and 2 bases, there was a span of 9 bases. Per the germline V gene, CDR1 is KGHSH and CDR2 is LQKENI. The length of the CDR3 is 13 residues.